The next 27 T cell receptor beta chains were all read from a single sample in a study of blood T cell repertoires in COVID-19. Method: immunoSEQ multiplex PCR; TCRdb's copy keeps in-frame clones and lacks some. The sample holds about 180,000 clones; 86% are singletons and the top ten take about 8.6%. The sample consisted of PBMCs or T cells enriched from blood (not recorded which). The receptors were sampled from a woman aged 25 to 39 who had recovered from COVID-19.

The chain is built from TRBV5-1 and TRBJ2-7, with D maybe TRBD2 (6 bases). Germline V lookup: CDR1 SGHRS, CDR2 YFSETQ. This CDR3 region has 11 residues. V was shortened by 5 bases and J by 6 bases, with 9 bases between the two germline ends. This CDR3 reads CASSPGGEQYF. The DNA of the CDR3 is TGCGCCAGCAGTCCCGGGGGCGAGCAGTACTTC.

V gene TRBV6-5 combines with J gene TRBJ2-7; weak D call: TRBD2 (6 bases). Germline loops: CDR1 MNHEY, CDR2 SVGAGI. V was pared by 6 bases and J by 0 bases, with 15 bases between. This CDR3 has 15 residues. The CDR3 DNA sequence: TGTGCCAGCAGAGGGGTGGCGGGGAGCTCCTACGAGCAGTACTTC. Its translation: CASRGVAGSSYEQYF.

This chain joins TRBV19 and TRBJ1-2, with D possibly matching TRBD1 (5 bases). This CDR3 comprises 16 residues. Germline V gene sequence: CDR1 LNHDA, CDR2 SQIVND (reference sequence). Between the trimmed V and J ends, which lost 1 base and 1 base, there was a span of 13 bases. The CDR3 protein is CASSIGRQSINYGYTF. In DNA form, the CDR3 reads TGTGCCAGTAGTATAGGACGACAGTCGATTAACTATGGCTACACCTTC. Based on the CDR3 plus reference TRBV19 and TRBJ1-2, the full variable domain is DGGITQSPKYLFRKEGQNVTLSCEQNLNHDAMYWYRQDPGQGLRLIYYSQIVNDFQKGDIAEGYSVSREKKESFPLTVTSAQKNPTAFYLCASSIGRQSINYGYTFGSGTRLTVV.

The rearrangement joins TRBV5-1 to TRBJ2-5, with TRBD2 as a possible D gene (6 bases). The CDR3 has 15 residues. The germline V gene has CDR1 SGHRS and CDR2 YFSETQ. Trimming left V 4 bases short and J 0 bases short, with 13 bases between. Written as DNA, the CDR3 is TGCGCCAGCAGCCATAGGATAGCGGACCAAGAGACCCAGTACTTC. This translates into CASSHRIADQETQYF.

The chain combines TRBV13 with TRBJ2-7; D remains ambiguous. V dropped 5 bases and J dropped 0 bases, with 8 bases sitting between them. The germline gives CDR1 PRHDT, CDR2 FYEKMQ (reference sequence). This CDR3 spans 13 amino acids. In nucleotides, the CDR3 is TGTGCCAGCAGCCCCGACACCTCCTACGAGCAGTACTTC. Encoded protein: CASSPDTSYEQYF.

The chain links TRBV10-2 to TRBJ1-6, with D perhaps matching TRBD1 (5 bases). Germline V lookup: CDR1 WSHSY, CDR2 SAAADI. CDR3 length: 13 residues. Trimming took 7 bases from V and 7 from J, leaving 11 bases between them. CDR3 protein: CASTGQGNSPLHF. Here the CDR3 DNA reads TGCGCCAGCACAGGGCAGGGCAATTCACCCCTCCACTTT.

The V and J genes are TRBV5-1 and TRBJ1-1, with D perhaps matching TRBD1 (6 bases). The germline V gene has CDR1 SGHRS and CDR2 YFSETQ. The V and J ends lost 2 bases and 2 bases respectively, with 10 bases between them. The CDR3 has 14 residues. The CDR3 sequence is CASSFRQANTEAFF. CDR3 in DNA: TGCGCCAGCAGCTTTCGACAGGCAAACACTGAAGCTTTCTTT.

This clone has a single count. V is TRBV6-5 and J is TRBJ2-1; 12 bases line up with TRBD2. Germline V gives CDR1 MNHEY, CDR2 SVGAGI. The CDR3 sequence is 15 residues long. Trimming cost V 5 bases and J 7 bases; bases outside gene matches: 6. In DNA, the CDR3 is TGTGCCAGCAGTCCCGGGACTAGCGGGTTAAATGAGCAGTTCTTC. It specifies CASSPGTSGLNEQFF.

The CDR3 loop is CASQSGWVRQETQYF. Here the CDR3 DNA reads TGTGCCAGTCAGAGCGGGTGGGTCCGTCAAGAGACCCAGTACTTC. The rearrangement links TRBV2 to TRBJ2-5, with a weak D call TRBD2 (6 bases). Germline CDR1 and CDR2: SNHLY and FYNNEI. With 9 bases removed from V and 2 bases from J, the gap between germline ends came to 19 bases. The CDR3 runs to 15 residues. Together with reference TRBV2 and TRBJ2-5, the CDR3 gives the full variable domain: EPEVTQTPSHQVTQMGQEVILRCVPISNHLYFYWYRQILGQKVEFLVSFYNNEISEKSEIFDDQFSVERPDGSNFTLKIRSTKLEDSAMYFCASQSGWVRQETQYFGPGTRLLVL.

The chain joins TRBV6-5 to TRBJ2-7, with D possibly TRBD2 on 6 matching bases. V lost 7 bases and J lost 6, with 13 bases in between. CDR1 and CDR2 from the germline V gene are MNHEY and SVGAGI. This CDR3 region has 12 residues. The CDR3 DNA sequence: TGTGCCAGCAAGGACGGGAGACGCGAGCAGTACTTC. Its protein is CASKDGRREQYF.

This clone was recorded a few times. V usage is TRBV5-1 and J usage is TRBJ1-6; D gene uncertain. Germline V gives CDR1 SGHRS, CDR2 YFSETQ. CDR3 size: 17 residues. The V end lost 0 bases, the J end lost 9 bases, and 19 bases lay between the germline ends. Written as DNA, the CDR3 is TGCGCCAGCAGCTTGGGCTGGACTACGGAAAGCGGTTCACCCCTCCACTTT. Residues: CASSLGWTTESGSPLHF. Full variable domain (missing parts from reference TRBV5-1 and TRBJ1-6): KAGVTQTPRYLIKTRGQQVTLSCSPISGHRSVSWYQQTPGQGLQFLFEYFSETQRNKGNFPGRFSGRQFSNSRSEMNVSTLELGDSALYLCASSLGWTTESGSPLHFGNGTRLTVT.

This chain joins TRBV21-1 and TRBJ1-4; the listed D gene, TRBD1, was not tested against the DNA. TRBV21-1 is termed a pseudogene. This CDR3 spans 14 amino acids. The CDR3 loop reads CASSKAGPNEKLFF. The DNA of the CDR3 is TGTGCCAGCAGCAAAGCGGGGCCCAATGAAAAACTGTTTTTT.

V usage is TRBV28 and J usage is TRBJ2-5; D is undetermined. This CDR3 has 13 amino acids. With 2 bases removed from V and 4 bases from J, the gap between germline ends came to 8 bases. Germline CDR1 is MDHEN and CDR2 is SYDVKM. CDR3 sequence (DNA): TGTGCCAGCAGTTTACGAGGAAGAGAGACCCAGTACTTC. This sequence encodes CASSLRGRETQYF.

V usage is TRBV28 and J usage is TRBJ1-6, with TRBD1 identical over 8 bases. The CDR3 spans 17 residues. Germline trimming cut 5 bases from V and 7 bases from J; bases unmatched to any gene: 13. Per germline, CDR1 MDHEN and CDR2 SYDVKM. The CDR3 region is CASSPRGRRGQNSPLHF. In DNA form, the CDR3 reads TGTGCCAGCAGTCCTAGGGGGCGCAGGGGGCAAAATTCACCCCTCCACTTT.

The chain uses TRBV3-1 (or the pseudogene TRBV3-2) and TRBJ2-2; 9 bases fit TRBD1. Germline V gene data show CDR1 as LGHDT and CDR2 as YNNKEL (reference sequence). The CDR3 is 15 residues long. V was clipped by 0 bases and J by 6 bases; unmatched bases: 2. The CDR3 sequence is CASSQDDRGAGELFF. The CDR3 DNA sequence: TGTGCCAGCAGCCAAGACGACAGGGGGGCCGGGGAGCTGTTTTTT.

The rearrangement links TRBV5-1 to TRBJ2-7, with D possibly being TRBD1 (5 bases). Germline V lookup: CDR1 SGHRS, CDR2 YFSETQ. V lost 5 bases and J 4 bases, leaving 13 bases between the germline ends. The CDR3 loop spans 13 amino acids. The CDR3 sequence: CASRDIGAYEQYF. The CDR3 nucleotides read TGCGCCAGCAGGGACATAGGGGCGTACGAGCAGTACTTC.

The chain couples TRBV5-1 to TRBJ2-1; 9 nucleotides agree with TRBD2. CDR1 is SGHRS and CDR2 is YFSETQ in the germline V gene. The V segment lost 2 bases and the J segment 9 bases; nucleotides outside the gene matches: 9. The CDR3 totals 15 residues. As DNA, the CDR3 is TGCGCCAGCAGCTTAAATGCGGGGGGGCAGCGTGAGCAGTTCTTC. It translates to CASSLNAGGQREQFF.

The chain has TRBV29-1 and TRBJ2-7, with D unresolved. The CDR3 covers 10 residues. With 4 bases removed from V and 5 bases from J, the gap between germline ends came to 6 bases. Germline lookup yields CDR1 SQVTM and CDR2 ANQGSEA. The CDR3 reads CSVGQNEQYF. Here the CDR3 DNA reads TGCAGCGTTGGTCAGAACGAGCAGTACTTC.

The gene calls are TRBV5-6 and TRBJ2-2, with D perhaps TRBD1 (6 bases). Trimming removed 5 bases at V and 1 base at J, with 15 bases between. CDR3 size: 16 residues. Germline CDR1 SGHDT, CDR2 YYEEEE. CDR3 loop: CASSRTGHMNTGELFF. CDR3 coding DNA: TGTGCCAGCAGTAGGACGGGACACATGAACACCGGGGAGCTGTTTTTT.

CDR3 loop: CASSGGRWDGYTF. CDR3 nucleotides: TGCGCCAGCAGCGGCGGGCGGTGGGATGGCTACACCTTC. V is TRBV5-1 and J is TRBJ1-2; D not certain. The CDR3 is made up of 13 amino acids. Germline V lookup: CDR1 SGHRS, CDR2 YFSETQ. The germline V and J ends were trimmed by 4 bases and 6 bases, with 13 bases remaining between them.

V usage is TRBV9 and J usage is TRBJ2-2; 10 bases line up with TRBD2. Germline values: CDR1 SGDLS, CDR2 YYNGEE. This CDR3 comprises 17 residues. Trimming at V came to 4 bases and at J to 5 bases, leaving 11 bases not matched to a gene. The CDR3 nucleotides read TGTGCCAGCAGCCCCCAAGCCGGGACTAGCGTGACCGGGGAGCTGTTTTTT. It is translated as CASSPQAGTSVTGELFF.

The CDR3 sequence is CASSQEGGREVDEQYF. The DNA for the CDR3 is TGTGCCAGCAGCCAAGAAGGTGGGCGGGAAGTAGACGAGCAGTACTTC. The chain employs TRBV4-2 and TRBJ2-7, with D maybe TRBD2 (6 bases). The CDR3 sequence is 16 residues long. Germline V gene data show CDR1 as LGHNA and CDR2 as YNFKEQ. V lost 0 bases, J lost 5 bases, and 17 bases lay in between.

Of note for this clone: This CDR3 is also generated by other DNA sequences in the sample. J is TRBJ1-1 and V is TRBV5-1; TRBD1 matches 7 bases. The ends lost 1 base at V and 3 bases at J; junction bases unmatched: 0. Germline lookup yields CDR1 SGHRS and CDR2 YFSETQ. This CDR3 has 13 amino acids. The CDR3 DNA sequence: TGCGCCAGCAGCTTGCAGGGGGACACTGAAGCTTTCTTT. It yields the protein CASSLQGDTEAFF.

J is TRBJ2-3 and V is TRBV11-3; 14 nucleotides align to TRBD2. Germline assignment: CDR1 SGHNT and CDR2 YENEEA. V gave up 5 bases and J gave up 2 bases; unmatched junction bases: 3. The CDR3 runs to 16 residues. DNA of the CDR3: TGTGCCAGCAGCAGGGGACTAGCGGGAGCCACAGATACGCAGTATTTT. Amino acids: CASSRGLAGATDTQYF.

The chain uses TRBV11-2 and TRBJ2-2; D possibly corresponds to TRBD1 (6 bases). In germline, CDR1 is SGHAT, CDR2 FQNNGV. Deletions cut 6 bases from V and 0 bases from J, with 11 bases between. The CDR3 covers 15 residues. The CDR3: CASRRGQPNTGELFF. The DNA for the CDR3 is TGTGCCAGCAGGCGAGGACAGCCGAACACCGGGGAGCTGTTTTTT. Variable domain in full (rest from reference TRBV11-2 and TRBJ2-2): EAGVAQSPRYKIIEKRQSVAFWCNPISGHATLYWYQQILGQGPKLLIQFQNNGVVDDSQLPKDRFSAERLKGVDSTLKIQPAKLEDSAVYLCASRRGQPNTGELFFGEGSRLTVL.

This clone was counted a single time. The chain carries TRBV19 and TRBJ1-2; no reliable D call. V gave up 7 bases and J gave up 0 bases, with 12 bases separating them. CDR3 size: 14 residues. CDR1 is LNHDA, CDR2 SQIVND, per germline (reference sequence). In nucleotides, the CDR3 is TGTGCCAGTATGTTTCGGGAAGCTAACTATGGCTACACCTTC. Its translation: CASMFREANYGYTF.

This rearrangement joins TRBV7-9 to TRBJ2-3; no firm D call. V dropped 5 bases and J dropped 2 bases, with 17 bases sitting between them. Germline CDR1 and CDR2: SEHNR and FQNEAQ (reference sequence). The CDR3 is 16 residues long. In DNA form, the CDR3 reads TGTGCCAGCAGCCCCCAGTCCGCGGAGATCACAGATACGCAGTATTTT. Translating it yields CASSPQSAEITDTQYF.